The 6 T cell receptor beta chains below all came from one sample that was sequenced in a study of blood T cell repertoires in COVID-19. TCRdb's copy holds only in-frame clones and misses some; the assay was immunoSEQ multiplex PCR. The sample records some 460,000 clones, about 90% being singletons. The sequenced sample consisted of PBMCs or T cells enriched from blood (not recorded which). These receptors were obtained from a woman aged 18-29 years who had recovered from COVID-19.

In regard to this clone: Other nucleotide sequences from this sample produce the same CDR3. The rearrangement uses TRBV30 and TRBJ1-5; the D gene is possibly TRBD1 (5 bases). The CDR3 is 14 residues long. The germline V gene has CDR1 GTSNPN and CDR2 SVGIG (reference sequence). The V gene lost 1 base and the J gene lost 0 bases, with 7 bases spanning the gap. CDR3 sequence: CAWSAGLSNQPQHF. In DNA, the CDR3 is TGTGCCTGGAGTGCGGGACTTAGCAATCAGCCCCAGCATTTT.

This clone was seen only a few times. The chain carries TRBV5-8 and TRBJ1-1; possible D gene TRBD1, 6 bases. CDR3 size: 15 residues. In germline, CDR1 is SGHTS, CDR2 YDEGEE. The V gene lost 0 bases and the J gene lost 3 bases, with 12 bases spanning the gap. The CDR3 is CASSLGPDRYTEAFF. The CDR3 DNA is TGTGCCAGCAGCTTGGGACCGGACAGATACACTGAAGCTTTCTTT.

This chain joins TRBV5-6 and TRBJ1-6; D is unclear. Germline loops: CDR1 SGHDT, CDR2 YYEEEE. The CDR3 is made up of 12 amino acids. V lost 0 bases and J lost 9, with 4 bases in between. In DNA, the CDR3 is TGTGCCAGCAGCTTGGGAGGTTCACCCCTCCACTTT. It translates to CASSLGGSPLHF.

This chain uses TRBV7-8 with TRBJ1-1; maybe TRBD1 (5 bases). There are 14 residues in the CDR3. Germline CDR1 SGHVS, CDR2 FQNEAQ. The V and J ends lost 3 bases and 1 base respectively, with 9 bases between them. CDR3 DNA sequence: TGTGCCAGCAGCTTTTTCAGGGCGAACACTGAAGCTTTCTTT. Translation: CASSFFRANTEAFF.

The J gene is TRBJ2-7, the V gene TRBV5-5; weak D call: TRBD2 (5 bases). V was cut by 4 bases and J by 2 bases, with 16 bases left in between. Germline CDR1 is SGHKS and CDR2 is YYEKEE (reference sequence). This CDR3 is built from 15 residues. The CDR3 DNA reads as TGTGCCAGCAGCGGAGAGGGTACCTTCACCTACGAGCAGTACTTC. This gives the protein CASSGEGTFTYEQYF.

The rearrangement uses TRBV6-5 and TRBJ1-1, with D hard to call. CDR3 length equals 11 residues. V lost 2 bases to trimming and J lost 11 bases, with 9 bases between them. The V gene's germline CDR1 is MNHEY and CDR2 SVGAGI. The CDR3 sequence is CASSYAGWAFF. The CDR3 region has the DNA TGTGCCAGCAGTTACGCGGGGTGGGCTTTCTTT.